Sequencing of this T cell receptor beta chain was carried out in a study of T cell responses to AZD1222 COVID-19 vaccine (dated by TCRdb to about 2021). About the study as a whole: A total of over 230 trial participants underwent TCR sequencing, of whom nearly 210 received two doses of AZD1222 and about 26 received two doses of the MenACWY control vaccine. Trial participants were enrolled by age into 18-55, 56-69 and 70-plus year subgroups, with roughly 160, 29 and 62 TCR-sequenced participants respectively. The study at large found these results: The vaccine-associated CD4 TCRs covered the entire spike protein, and the dominant responses fell in regions 160-218 and 743-854. Conclusions about previously exposed vaccinees are limited, since just five or six AZD1222 recipients were seropositive for SARS-CoV-2 at baseline. In the small 56-69-year group, the increase in depth fell short of significance, most likely because of low power. After two AZD1222 doses, both the breadth and the depth of spike-specific TCRs were significantly higher than at day 0 and than in MenACWY recipients. Most participants were white British and females outnumbered males, and the authors suggested that clonal diversity may have been underestimated. Epitopes outside the regions mutated in the B.1.351 and B.1.1.7 variants were reportedly recognized by nearly half of the unique spike-specific TCRs. Because no samples from the day 14 peak response were available, repertoires could be characterized only after the peak T cell response.

The sample's time point, from its label and the paper: about 28 days (+/-7) after the second vaccine dose. The treatment or condition label for this specimen denotes: meningococcal conjugate vaccine given as trial control. Vaccinee samples came from UK trials COV001 and COV002, including a single-blind randomized controlled phase 2/3 trial of AZD1222 (ChAdOx1 nCoV-19) in healthy adults. Trial participant PBMC samples were collected at day 0 and day 28 after the second dose for TCRbeta chain sequencing. About this clone: Its antigen is unknown. The sample holds no much larger clone one base away, and base qualities are not on file.

Sequences KGHSH (CDR1) and LQKENI (CDR2) are obtained from the germline V gene. The junction shows trimming of 3 bases on V and 7 bases on J, plus 9 bases between the germline ends. Taken from cysteine to phenylalanine, the CDR3 has 12 residues. The entry retains the CDR3 DNA only, 36 bases that are in frame from base 1. The CDR3 regions of human TCRbeta chains were analyzed by immunosequencing. In the authors' own workflow: Repertoire TCRs were matched against a reference library of SARS-CoV-2-specific TCRs generated with the MIRA antigen-specificity platform. Breadth was defined as the fraction of unique TCRs that were SARS-CoV-2-associated, and depth was defined as the fraction of total T cells that were SARS-CoV-2-associated. Each spike-specific TCR was assigned to its reactive spike region and to a CD4 or CD8 class using the MIRA data. Log10-transformed breadth and depth values were compared by one-way ANOVA with Sidak's multiple comparisons tests. TCRdb holds this immuneACCESS table with in-frame rearrangements only. Some clones are missing; in checked studies, unresolved V genes explain under half, and the rest has no known cause. V and J calls and clone size are those listed in that table; D and trimming were worked out from the DNA. Here the sample has about 40,000 clones; just over 85% occur a single time. 26% of the sample rests with the top ten.

The clonotype originates from an adult who received the MenACWY meningococcal vaccine as a control. The sample in question was peripheral blood, obtained 28 days after the second dose of the MenACWY control vaccine. The chain was built from TRBV18 and TRBJ1-2, with no confidently assigned D gene. The DNA sequence is as follows: TGTGCCAGCTCACCTAAGGTCGGTGGCTACACCTTC. Its product reads: CASSPKVGGYTF.